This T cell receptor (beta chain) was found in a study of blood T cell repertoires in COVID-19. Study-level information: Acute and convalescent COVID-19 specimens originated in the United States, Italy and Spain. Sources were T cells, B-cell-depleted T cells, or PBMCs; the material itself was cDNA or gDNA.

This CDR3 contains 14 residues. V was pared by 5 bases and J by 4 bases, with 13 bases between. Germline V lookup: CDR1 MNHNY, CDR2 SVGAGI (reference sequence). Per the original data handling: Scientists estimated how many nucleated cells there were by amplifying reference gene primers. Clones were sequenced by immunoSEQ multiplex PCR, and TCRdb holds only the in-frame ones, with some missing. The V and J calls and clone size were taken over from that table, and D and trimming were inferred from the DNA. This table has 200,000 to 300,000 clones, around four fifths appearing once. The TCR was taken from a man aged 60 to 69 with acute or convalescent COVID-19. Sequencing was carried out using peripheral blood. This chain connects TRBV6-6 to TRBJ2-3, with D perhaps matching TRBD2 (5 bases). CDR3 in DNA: TGTGCCAGCAGTAAACTAGTTTCGGCAGATACGCAGTATTTT. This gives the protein CASSKLVSADTQYF.